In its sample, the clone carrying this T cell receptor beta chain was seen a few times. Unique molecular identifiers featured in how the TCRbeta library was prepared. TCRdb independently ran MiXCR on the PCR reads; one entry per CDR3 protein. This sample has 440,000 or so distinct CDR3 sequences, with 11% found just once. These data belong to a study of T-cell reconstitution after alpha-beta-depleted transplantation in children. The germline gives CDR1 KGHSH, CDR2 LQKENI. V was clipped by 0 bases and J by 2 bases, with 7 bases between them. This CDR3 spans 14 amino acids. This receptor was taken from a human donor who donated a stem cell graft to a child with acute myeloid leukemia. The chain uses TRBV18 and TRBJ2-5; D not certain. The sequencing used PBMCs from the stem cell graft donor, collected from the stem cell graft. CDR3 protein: CASSPPTGQETQYF. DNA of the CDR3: TGTGCCAGCTCACCACCGACGGGTCAAGAGACCCAGTACTTC.